Following are 29 T cell receptor beta chains from one sample sequenced in a study of CD8 T cells in ankylosing spondylitis. TCRdb reanalysed the 5' RACE reads using MiXCR and keeps one entry per CDR3 protein. The sample yields 200,000 to 250,000 distinct CDR3 sequences, about 10% seen once. The sample was blood, either unsorted or a sorted T cell fraction (not recorded which). The origin of the receptors is a male donor with ankylosing spondylitis or in good health (not recorded which).

The chain joins TRBV7-8 to TRBJ2-5; D might be TRBD2 (5 bases). V was shortened by 1 base and J by 4 bases, with 13 bases between the two germline ends. The CDR3 spans 15 residues. Germline CDR1 and CDR2: SGHVS and FQNEAQ. CDR3 DNA sequence: TGTGCCAGCAGCTTAGGGCTAGCCTCTCGAGAGACCCAGTACTTC. Its protein product is CASSLGLASRETQYF.

In regard to this clonotype: This may come from a read error, since a much larger clone is one base off. This chain joins TRBV5-5 and TRBJ2-3, with TRBD2 as a possible D gene (5 bases). The germline CDR1 and CDR2 sequences are SGHKS and YYEKEE (reference sequence). There are 16 residues in the CDR3. V lost 0 bases and J lost 1, with 12 bases in between. CDR3 bases: TGTGCCAGCAGCTTGGCAAGGGAGAGGGGCACAGATACGCAGTATTTT. This encodes CASSLARERGTDTQYF. Complete variable domain (other parts from reference TRBV5-5 and TRBJ2-3): DAGVTQSPTHLIKTRGQQVTLRCSPISGHKSVSWYQQVLGQGPQFIFQYYEKEERGRGNFPDRFSARQFPNYSSELNVNALLLGDSALYLCASSLARERGTDTQYFGPGTRLTVL.

The V and J genes are TRBV5-1 and TRBJ2-5; D is perhaps TRBD2 (7 bases). V was clipped by 0 bases and J by 1 base, with 10 bases between them. This CDR3 is 15 amino acids long. Germline values: CDR1 SGHRS, CDR2 YFSETQ. The CDR3 loop is CASSLAGGLQETQYF. The CDR3 bases are TGCGCCAGCAGCTTGGCGGGGGGCCTCCAAGAGACCCAGTACTTC.

There are a few counts of this clonotype. The chain uses TRBV20-1 and TRBJ2-1; D is tentatively TRBD1 or TRBD2 (5 bases each). The CDR3 spans 13 residues. The germline V gene has CDR1 DFQATT and CDR2 SNEGSKA (reference sequence). V shed 6 bases and J shed 2 bases, with 11 bases lying between them. CDR3 region: CSAPGDAYNEQFF. The CDR3 coding sequence is TGCAGTGCGCCTGGGGACGCCTACAATGAGCAGTTCTTC.

This clonotype was counted a few times. This chain joins TRBV6-5 and TRBJ2-7; possibly TRBD2 for D (6 bases). Trimming removed 0 bases from V and 2 bases from J, with 8 bases in between. The germline CDR1 and CDR2 sequences are MNHEY and SVGAGI. The CDR3 sequence is 14 residues long. CDR3 loop: CASSYSAGTYEQYF. The CDR3 DNA reads TGTGCCAGCAGTTACTCGGCGGGGACCTACGAGCAGTACTTC.

Only a few counts were recorded for this clonotype. The CDR3 DNA follows: TGTGCCAGCAGCTTTATAGGGGCGGGGGGGGGCACAGATACGCAGTATTTT. Its translation: CASSFIGAGGGTDTQYF. The chain couples TRBV5-5 to TRBJ2-3, with 9 bases that match TRBD2. The V gene end was trimmed by 2 bases and the J gene end by 1 base; junction bases not matched to a gene: 8. Germline V lookup: CDR1 SGHKS, CDR2 YYEKEE (reference sequence). The CDR3 consists of 17 residues.

This clonotype was recorded at least ten times. The rearrangement joins TRBV5-1 to TRBJ2-7, with 10 bases lining up with TRBD1. This CDR3 has 17 amino acids. In germline, CDR1 is SGHRS, CDR2 YFSETQ. Trimming cost V 1 base and J 5 bases; bases outside gene matches: 12. The CDR3 is CASSLRVLGTGDDEQYF. CDR3 nucleotide sequence: TGCGCCAGCAGCTTGCGCGTGCTGGGGACAGGGGATGACGAGCAGTACTTC.

The V call is TRBV7-6, the J call TRBJ2-3; no firm D call. The CDR3 is made up of 13 amino acids. The V and J ends lost 5 bases and 0 bases respectively, with 6 bases between them. CDR1 is SGHVS, CDR2 FNYEAQ, per germline. The CDR3 DNA follows: TGTGCCAGCAGCGCTCCTAGCACAGATACGCAGTATTTT. This translates into CASSAPSTDTQYF.

The sample holds many counts of this clonotype. V gene TRBV12-3 or TRBV12-4 combines with J gene TRBJ1-5; 10 nucleotides agree with TRBD1. The length of the CDR3 is 16 residues. V shed 5 bases, J shed 9 bases, and the junction held 13 bases outside the gene matches. The CDR3 DNA reads as TGTGCCAGCAGTCTCGACCCGGGACAGGGGTGGTTGCCCCAGCATTTT. This gives the protein CASSLDPGQGWLPQHF.

This clonotype has ten or more counts. The chain joins TRBV18 to TRBJ2-7; D not certain. The ends were cut back, 3 bases at V and 5 bases at J, with 11 bases in the middle. The CDR3 has 13 amino acids. The germline V gene encodes CDR1 KGHSH and CDR2 LQKENI. The DNA for the CDR3 is TGTGCCAGCTCACCGGGTCAGATCCACGAGCAGTACTTC. It specifies CASSPGQIHEQYF. Full variable domain (remainder filled in from reference TRBV18 and TRBJ2-7): NAGVMQNPRHLVRRRGQEARLRCSPMKGHSHVYWYRQLPEEGLKFMVYLQKENIIDESGMPKERFSAEFPKEGPSILRIQQVVRGDSAAYFCASSPGQIHEQYFGPGTRLTVT.

This clonotype came up many times. The rearrangement joins TRBV20-1 to TRBJ2-1, with TRBD2 matching over 8 bases. J lost 4 bases, V lost 3 bases, and 11 bases had no gene match. The CDR3 consists of 16 residues. Germline CDR1 DFQATT, CDR2 SNEGSKA (reference sequence). The CDR3 DNA sequence: TGCAGTGCTAGTAGGGTGAATAGCGGGGAATACAATGAGCAGTTCTTC. Translating it yields CSASRVNSGEYNEQFF.

This clonotype was picked up many times. V is TRBV20-1 and J is TRBJ1-5; D is unresolved. V was cut by 0 bases and J by 4 bases, with 10 bases left in between. Germline V CDR1 and CDR2: DFQATT, SNEGSKA (reference sequence). CDR3 length: 14 residues. CDR3 amino acids: CSAREPTLNQPQHF. The CDR3 DNA reads as TGCAGTGCTAGAGAACCGACACTGAATCAGCCCCAGCATTTT.

This clonotype has ten or more counts. The chain has TRBV12-3 or TRBV12-4 and TRBJ2-3, with D perhaps TRBD2 (6 bases). CDR3 length equals 14 residues. The V gene lost 1 base and the J gene lost 5 bases, with 10 bases spanning the gap. CDR3 DNA sequence: TGTGCCAGCAGTTTAGGTAACGGGGGAGATACGCAGTATTTT. This encodes CASSLGNGGDTQYF.

The rearrangement links TRBV5-1 to TRBJ2-5; D may be TRBD2 (7 bases). This CDR3 has 16 amino acids. CDR1 and CDR2 from the germline V gene are SGHRS and YFSETQ. V was cut by 0 bases and J by 10 bases, with 22 bases left in between. CDR3 bases: TGCGCCAGCAGCTTGGAGTGGCGGGGGCCCCCAGGGGACCAGTACTTC. Its translation: CASSLEWRGPPGDQYF. Variable domain in full (rest from reference TRBV5-1 and TRBJ2-5): KAGVTQTPRYLIKTRGQQVTLSCSPISGHRSVSWYQQTPGQGLQFLFEYFSETQRNKGNFPGRFSGRQFSNSRSEMNVSTLELGDSALYLCASSLEWRGPPGDQYFGPGTRLLVL.

This clonotype was observed at least ten times. The chain couples TRBV20-1 to TRBJ1-2; 7 bases are a match to TRBD1. Losses at the gene ends were 5 bases for V and 1 base for J; bases not matched to a gene: 7. Per the germline V gene, CDR1 is DFQATT and CDR2 is SNEGSKA (reference sequence). The CDR3 consists of 14 residues. The CDR3 region has the DNA TGCAGTGCTCTGGGACAGAACCTTAACTATGGCTACACCTTC. This encodes CSALGQNLNYGYTF.

This clonotype appeared many times. V and J are TRBV20-1 and TRBJ2-1; 14 nucleotides line up with TRBD2. This CDR3 region has 17 residues. V lost 6 bases and J lost 0; bases outside the gene matches: 7. Germline-derived CDR1 and CDR2 are DFQATT and SNEGSKA (reference sequence). The CDR3 coding sequence is TGCAGTGCGAAAGGACTAGCGGGGGGTAGCTCCTACAATGAGCAGTTCTTC. Its translation is CSAKGLAGGSSYNEQFF.

The chain employs TRBV27 and TRBJ2-2; tentative D call: TRBD2 (5 bases). The germline gives CDR1 MNHEY, CDR2 SMNVEV (reference sequence). The length of the CDR3 is 17 residues. Trimming cost V 0 bases and J 0 bases, with 11 bases left between them. CDR3 sequence: CASSLSRTDSNTGELFF. CDR3 nucleotide sequence: TGTGCCAGCAGTTTATCGAGAACGGACTCGAACACCGGGGAGCTGTTTTTT.

Only a few counts were recorded for this clonotype. The chain joins TRBV7-9 to TRBJ1-1; D is unresolved. This CDR3 has 13 residues. Between the trimmed V and J ends, which lost 4 bases and 6 bases, there was a span of 12 bases. CDR1 SEHNR and CDR2 FQNEAQ come from the germline V gene (reference sequence). This chain's CDR3 is CASSSRPGPEAFF. CDR3 coding DNA: TGTGCCAGCAGCTCCCGTCCAGGCCCTGAAGCTTTCTTT.

At least ten counts were recorded for this clonotype. The chain combines TRBV7-2 with TRBJ2-1; D gene uncertain. The germline CDR1 and CDR2 sequences are SGHTA and FQGNSA. V lost 1 base and J 9 bases, leaving 10 bases between the germline ends. CDR3 length: 13 residues. The CDR3 reads CASSLGQVVEQFF. CDR3 sequence (DNA): TGTGCCAGCAGCTTAGGGCAGGTTGTTGAGCAGTTCTTC.

This clonotype showed up many times. V is TRBV12-3 or TRBV12-4 and J is TRBJ1-6; D gene unclear. V was pared by 7 bases and J by 2 bases, with 3 bases between. The CDR3 has 12 amino acids. The CDR3 DNA reads TGTGCCAGCACGACCTATAATTCACCCCTCCACTTT. It translates to CASTTYNSPLHF.

This clonotype has only a few counts. The chain joins TRBV6-5 to TRBJ2-3; 13 positions match TRBD2. Germline V gives CDR1 MNHEY, CDR2 SVGAGI. CDR3 size: 14 residues. The junction had 4 bases not matched to a gene; V was cut back by 8 bases and J by 5 bases. The CDR3 coding sequence is TGTGCCAGCGGACTAGCGGGAGAAAAAGATACGCAGTATTTT. Amino acids: CASGLAGEKDTQYF.

The V call is TRBV28, the J call TRBJ2-1, with D tentatively TRBD2 (5 bases). The CDR3 runs 13 residues. The germline V gene encodes CDR1 MDHEN and CDR2 SYDVKM. V lost 6 bases and J 5 bases, leaving 11 bases between the germline ends. In nucleotides, the CDR3 is TGTGCCAGCAGGGGAGTAGAACACAATGAGCAGTTCTTC. The encoded protein is CASRGVEHNEQFF.

This clonotype has at least ten counts. CDR3 loop: CASSFIYGMGDTQYF. CDR3 DNA sequence: TGTGCCAGCAGCTTTATCTACGGGATGGGGGATACGCAGTATTTT. This chain uses TRBV7-6 with TRBJ2-3, with D maybe TRBD2 (5 bases). V was trimmed by 3 bases and J by 6 bases, leaving 16 bases between them. Germline CDR1 is SGHVS and CDR2 is FNYEAQ. This CDR3 spans 15 amino acids.

This clonotype was observed many times. The chain is built from TRBV5-1 and TRBJ1-1, with D maybe TRBD1 (6 bases). Trimming removed 5 bases at V and 1 base at J, with 12 bases between. In germline, CDR1 is SGHRS, CDR2 YFSETQ. The CDR3 is made up of 14 amino acids. The CDR3 reads CASRVGAGNTEAFF. The CDR3 nucleotides read TGCGCCAGCAGGGTGGGGGCAGGGAACACTGAAGCTTTCTTT.

The chain is built from TRBV5-6 and TRBJ2-1; a weak D match, TRBD2 (6 bases). Trimming removed 0 bases at V and 7 bases at J, with 11 bases between. Germline V lookup: CDR1 SGHDT, CDR2 YYEEEE. This CDR3 is 14 amino acids long. Here the CDR3 reads CASSLGVGGNEQFF. DNA of the CDR3: TGTGCCAGCAGCTTGGGGGTGGGAGGAAATGAGCAGTTCTTC.

This clonotype showed up many times. The V and J genes are TRBV10-3 and TRBJ2-3, with 10 bases fitting TRBD2. Germline CDR1 and CDR2: ENHRY and SYGVKD. The length of the CDR3 is 17 residues. V dropped 7 bases and J dropped 0; count of bases not matched to a gene: 10. The CDR3 here is CAITRGSGGISTDTQYF. CDR3 sequence (DNA): TGTGCCATCACCCGGGGTAGCGGGGGGATCAGCACAGATACGCAGTATTTT.

The chain employs TRBV18 and TRBJ1-5; 12 bases map to TRBD1. Germline trimming cut 5 bases from V and 2 bases from J; bases unmatched to any gene: 13. The length of the CDR3 is 19 residues. Germline CDR1 reads KGHSH; CDR2 reads LQKENI. CDR3 coding DNA: TGTGCCAGCTCATCAATATTACCGGGACAGGGGGCTCGCAATCAGCCCCAGCATTTT. This encodes CASSSILPGQGARNQPQHF.

This clonotype was detected many times. The chain recombines TRBV5-1 with TRBJ2-1; TRBD1 agrees at 8 bases. This CDR3 spans 17 amino acids. V gave up 4 bases and J gave up 2 bases; unmatched junction bases: 11. CDR1 is SGHRS, CDR2 YFSETQ, per germline. The CDR3 DNA follows: TGCGCCAGCAGCCTAAACAGGGGGACCGTCACCTACAATGAGCAGTTCTTC. Translation gives CASSLNRGTVTYNEQFF.

The chain recombines TRBV24-1 with TRBJ1-5; D uncertain. Germline V lookup: CDR1 KGHDR, CDR2 SFDVKD. The CDR3 sequence is 13 residues long. The V end was cut by 5 bases, the J end by 6 bases, with 10 bases between. CDR3 nucleotides: TGTGCCACCAGTGGGCCGGCTGGTCAGCCCCAGCATTTT. Protein product: CATSGPAGQPQHF.